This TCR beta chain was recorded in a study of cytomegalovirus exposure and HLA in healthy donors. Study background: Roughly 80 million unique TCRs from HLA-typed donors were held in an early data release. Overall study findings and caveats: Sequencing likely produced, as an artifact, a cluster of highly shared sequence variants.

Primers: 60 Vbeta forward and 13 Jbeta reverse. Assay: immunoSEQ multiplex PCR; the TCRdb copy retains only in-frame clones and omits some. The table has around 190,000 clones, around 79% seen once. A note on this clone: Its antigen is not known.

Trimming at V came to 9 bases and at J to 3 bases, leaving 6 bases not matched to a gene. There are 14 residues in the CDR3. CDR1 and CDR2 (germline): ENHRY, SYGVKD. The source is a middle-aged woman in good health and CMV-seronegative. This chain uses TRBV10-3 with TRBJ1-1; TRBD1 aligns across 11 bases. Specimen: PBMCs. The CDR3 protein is CAMGMGQGDTEAFF. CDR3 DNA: TGTGCCATGGGAATGGGACAGGGGGACACTGAAGCTTTCTTT.